The clone carrying this T cell receptor (beta chain) registers medium-sized by frequency. The target antigen is unknown. These data come from a study of T cell clusters in autoimmune cytopenias. Study conclusions and caveats: TRB repertoire shifts in secondary cytopenia and chronic lymphocytic leukemia mostly reflected lymphoma, not autoimmunity.

Tens of thousands of genome equivalents of blood DNA were amplified for TRB. The CDR3 is 14 amino acids. Germline CDR1 reads SEHNR; CDR2 reads FQNEAQ (reference sequence). One tube held mixed TRB-A and TRB-B primer pools for touch-down PCR. Using the multiplex PCR reads, TCRdb records one entry per CDR3 protein without DNA. This sample's table has 7,000 to 8,000 distinct CDR3 sequences. The chain combines TRBV7-9 with TRBJ2-7. The material sequenced was peripheral blood. This TCR derives from a human donor with an autoimmune cytopenia or autoimmune hepatitis (not recorded which). The CDR3 loop is CASSPRLRSDEQYF.